These 4 T cell receptor beta chains were sequenced from one sample in a study of cytomegalovirus exposure and HLA in healthy donors. The primer mix had 60 Vbeta and 13 Jbeta primers. Measured with immunoSEQ multiplex PCR; TCRdb has only the in-frame clones, and not every one. The repertoire holds approximately 170,000 clones, roughly four fifths seen once, with around 1.5% in the top ten. The material sequenced was PBMCs. The receptor set was obtained from a man in his forties in good health and CMV-seronegative.

The genes are TRBV7-2 and TRBJ2-3; D possibly corresponds to TRBD2 (6 bases). The CDR3 contains 14 residues. Trimming took 3 bases from V and 3 from J, leaving 10 bases between them. Germline V lookup: CDR1 SGHTA, CDR2 FQGNSA. CDR3: CASSFGGTTDTQYF. CDR3 bases: TGTGCCAGCAGCTTTGGGGGGACGACAGATACGCAGTATTTT.

This chain uses TRBV29-1 with TRBJ2-1, with 9 bases aligning to TRBD1. The junction had 9 bases not matched to a gene; V was cut back by 2 bases and J by 7 bases. CDR1 and CDR2 from the germline V gene are SQVTM and ANQGSEA. The CDR3 totals 15 residues. The chain's CDR3 is CSVERGQGRRNEQFF. DNA for the CDR3: TGCAGCGTTGAAAGGGGACAGGGAAGGAGGAATGAGCAGTTCTTC.

The chain recombines TRBV6-1 with TRBJ1-4; D might be TRBD1 (6 bases). From germline, CDR1 is MNHNS and CDR2 SASEGT. Trimming stripped 5 bases from V and 8 bases from J, with 15 bases between. CDR3 length equals 14 residues. CDR3 in amino acids: CASSQIRGSEKLFF. DNA for the CDR3: TGTGCCAGCAGTCAAATCAGGGGTTCCGAAAAACTGTTTTTT.

This chain joins TRBV10-1 and TRBJ2-1; 10 nucleotides line up with TRBD1. Trimming removed 6 bases from V and 7 bases from J; junction bases left unmatched: 15. In germline, CDR1 is WNHNN, CDR2 SYGVQD (reference sequence). This CDR3 comprises 17 residues. The CDR3 DNA reads as TGCGCCAGCAGCGAAGGGACAGGGGAATGGGGAAAAAATGAGCAGTTCTTC. This translates into CASSEGTGEWGKNEQFF.